This T cell receptor beta chain derives from a study of control samples from healthy donors and cancer patients. Produced via immunoSEQ multiplex PCR; TCRdb's table is partial and in-frame only. This sample carries about 82,000 clones, about 93% of them seen once, and the ten largest clones take 4.5% to 5.5%. Remarks on this clone: One end of the junction is discordant with germline, which a read error may explain.

CDR1 SSHAT and CDR2 FNYEAQ come from the germline V gene (reference sequence). The CDR3 contains 15 residues. The receptor comes from a woman under 30 in good health. The sequencing sample was made of blood. The rearrangement joins TRBV7-7 to TRBJ2-3, with 10 bases matching TRBD2. The DNA for the CDR3 is TGTGCTAGCAGCTTAGTAGCGGGGGGTAGTGATACGCAGTATTTT. The encoded protein is CASSLVAGGSDTQYF.